A single sample gave rise to the 2 T cell receptor beta chains below, sequenced in a study of PD-1 blockade in classical Hodgkin lymphoma. Produced via immunoSEQ multiplex PCR; TCRdb's table is partial and in-frame only. Of about 13,000 clones listed, around nine tenths are singletons. Every patient had relapsed following autologous stem cell transplantation, and cohorts differed in brentuximab vedotin exposure. The sample in question was peripheral blood mononuclear cells (PBMCs), obtained at baseline. The origin of the receptors is a human donor with classical Hodgkin lymphoma.

This chain connects TRBV7-9 to TRBJ1-3, with 8 bases fitting TRBD1. Trimming at V came to 4 bases and at J to 6 bases, leaving 2 bases not matched to a gene. CDR1 is SEHNR and CDR2 is FQNEAQ in the germline V gene (reference sequence). The CDR3 contains 13 residues. CDR3 sequence: CASSSDRENTIYF. The DNA of the CDR3 is TGTGCCAGCAGCTCGGACAGGGAAAACACCATATATTTT.

The rearrangement joins TRBV30 to TRBJ2-3; unclear D gene. V lost 2 bases to trimming and J lost 2 bases, with 5 bases between them. Germline values: CDR1 GTSNPN, CDR2 SVGIG (reference sequence). The CDR3 runs 12 residues. CDR3 sequence reads: CAWSHDTDTQYF. The CDR3 bases are TGTGCCTGGAGTCACGACACAGATACGCAGTATTTT. Looking up the rest from reference TRBV30 and TRBJ2-3 gives the full variable domain: SQTIHQWPATLVQPVGSPLSLECTVEGTSNPNLYWYRQAAGRGLQLLFYSVGIGQISSEVPQNLSASRPQDRQFILSSKKLLLSDSGFYLCAWSHDTDTQYFGPGTRLTVL.